This passage covers 4 T cell receptor beta chains from one sample sequenced in a study of T cell responses to AZD1222 COVID-19 vaccine. Clones were sequenced by immunoSEQ multiplex PCR, and TCRdb holds only the in-frame ones, with some missing. The data hold some 39,000 clones, with roughly 87% observed a single time. The sequences come from peripheral blood, collected 28 days after the second AZD1222 dose. The receptors stem from an adult who received the AZD1222 COVID-19 vaccine.

V gene TRBV23-1 combines with J gene TRBJ2-1; tentatively, D is TRBD1 or TRBD2 (5 bases each). TRBV23-1 is reported as an ORF; its role is uncertain. Trimming left V 7 bases short and J 8 bases short, with 9 bases between. The CDR3 contains 11 residues. The CDR3 spells CASTLGHEQFF. The CDR3 DNA is TGCGCCAGCACCCTGGGACATGAGCAGTTCTTC.

The chain joins TRBV18 to TRBJ2-7; D not certain. Trimming removed 2 bases at V and 2 bases at J, with 13 bases between. The CDR3 covers 15 residues. Germline CDR1 is KGHSH and CDR2 is LQKENI. CDR3 nucleotides: TGTGCCAGCTCACCATCGGCTCAGCCGACCTACGAGCAGTACTTC. It yields the protein CASSPSAQPTYEQYF.

The V gene is TRBV7-7, the J gene TRBJ2-1; 10 bases are a match to TRBD2. CDR3 length: 16 residues. CDR1 SSHAT and CDR2 FNYEAQ come from the germline V gene (reference sequence). V shed 5 bases, J shed 3 bases, and the junction held 7 bases outside the gene matches. The CDR3 coding sequence is TGTGCCAGCAGCCTACGGACTAGCGGCGTCTACAATGAGCAGTTCTTC. Amino acid sequence: CASSLRTSGVYNEQFF.

The rearrangement joins TRBV6-5 to TRBJ1-3, with a tentative D call TRBD1 (6 bases). Germline V gives CDR1 MNHEY, CDR2 SVGAGI. V was pared by 7 bases and J by 2 bases, with 12 bases between. This CDR3 is 14 amino acids long. The CDR3 is CASKEQGTGNTIYF. Written as DNA, the CDR3 is TGTGCCAGCAAAGAACAGGGCACTGGAAACACCATATATTTT.